These 11 T cell receptor beta chains share one sample of origin, sequenced in a study of response to subunit inactivated influenza vaccine. Using its own MiXCR run on the RT-PCR reads, TCRdb lists one record per CDR3 protein. The sample records under 800,000 distinct CDR3 sequences, around 13% being singletons. The sequenced sample was PBMCs from blood, obtained around 15 days before vaccination. The source is a man in his fifties who received an inactivated influenza vaccine.

This clonotype was detected only a few times. The rearrangement uses TRBV5-1 and TRBJ1-4; D perhaps matches TRBD1 (5 bases). Trimming took off 1 base at V and 8 bases at J, with 12 bases between the two ends. CDR1 SGHRS and CDR2 YFSETQ come from the germline V gene. The CDR3 spans 14 residues. CDR3 amino acids: CASSLNQGGEKLFF. DNA for the CDR3: TGCGCCAGCAGCTTGAACCAGGGCGGCGAAAAACTGTTTTTT. Together with reference TRBV5-1 and TRBJ1-4, the CDR3 gives the full variable domain: KAGVTQTPRYLIKTRGQQVTLSCSPISGHRSVSWYQQTPGQGLQFLFEYFSETQRNKGNFPGRFSGRQFSNSRSEMNVSTLELGDSALYLCASSLNQGGEKLFFGSGTQLSVL.

In its sample, this clonotype was seen a few times. This chain uses TRBV9 with TRBJ2-5, with a weak D call TRBD2 (6 bases). From germline, CDR1 is SGDLS and CDR2 YYNGEE. The ends were cut back, 0 bases at V and 2 bases at J, with 14 bases in the middle. This CDR3 is built from 16 residues. This chain's CDR3 is CASSVVGGLGQETQYF. The CDR3 coding sequence is TGTGCCAGCAGCGTAGTTGGAGGGCTGGGGCAAGAGACCCAGTACTTC.

The chain couples TRBV4-2 to TRBJ2-7; 16 bases agree with TRBD2. This CDR3 comprises 19 residues. The V segment lost 2 bases and the J segment 2 bases; nucleotides outside the gene matches: 9. In germline, CDR1 is LGHNA, CDR2 YNFKEQ. CDR3 loop: CASSQQPGLAGGNPYEQYF. The DNA for the CDR3 is TGTGCCAGCAGCCAACAACCGGGACTAGCGGGGGGGAACCCCTACGAGCAGTACTTC.

A few counts support this clonotype. V and J are TRBV28 and TRBJ2-5; 12 bases are shared with TRBD2. V was pared by 3 bases and J by 5 bases, with 4 bases of the junction left unmatched. The CDR3 is 15 residues long. Germline V gene data show CDR1 as MDHEN and CDR2 as SYDVKM. The CDR3 DNA reads TGTGCCAGCAGTTTCCGACTAGCGGGAGTTGAGACCCAGTACTTC. Its translation: CASSFRLAGVETQYF.

In its sample, this clonotype was seen a few times. The gene calls are TRBV28 and TRBJ1-2; 8 bases fit TRBD1. V gave up 2 bases and J gave up 9 bases; unmatched junction bases: 14. The CDR3 covers 16 residues. Germline assignment: CDR1 MDHEN and CDR2 SYDVKM. The CDR3 region is CASSLGWGQAPDRYTF. In DNA, the CDR3 is TGTGCCAGCAGTTTAGGCTGGGGACAGGCGCCCGATCGCTACACCTTC.

The V and J genes are TRBV6-1 and TRBJ2-3; D not resolved. Trimming removed 6 bases from V and 3 bases from J, with 13 bases in between. Germline CDR1 MNHNS, CDR2 SASEGT. The CDR3 loop spans 14 amino acids. The CDR3 loop reads CASRERTRTDTQYF. The DNA of the CDR3 is TGTGCCAGCAGAGAGCGCACCAGGACAGATACGCAGTATTTT.

CDR3 sequence (DNA): TGTGCCACCAGTGACCACCGGTGGGACGGGGAGCTGTTTTTT. It encodes CATSDHRWDGELFF. The chain recombines TRBV24-1 with TRBJ2-2; D uncertain. V shed 4 bases and J shed 7 bases, with 12 bases lying between them. The germline V gene has CDR1 KGHDR and CDR2 SFDVKD. CDR3 length: 14 residues.

The rearrangement uses TRBV7-8 and TRBJ2-2; weak D call: TRBD1 (6 bases). The V end lost 2 bases, the J end lost 6 bases, and 7 bases lay between the germline ends. This CDR3 has 13 residues. Germline V gene data show CDR1 as SGHVS and CDR2 as FQNEAQ. DNA for the CDR3: TGTGCCAGCAGCTTAACAGGGTCCGGGGAGCTGTTTTTT. This translates into CASSLTGSGELFF.

This clonotype appeared a few times. The V call is TRBV7-2, the J call TRBJ2-1; D remains ambiguous. CDR3 length: 12 residues. Per germline, CDR1 SGHTA and CDR2 FQGNSA. V was shortened by 2 bases and J by 9 bases, with 8 bases between the two germline ends. The CDR3 region is CASSLSRREQFF. The CDR3 nucleotides are TGTGCCAGCAGCTTAAGCAGGCGTGAGCAGTTCTTC.

This clonotype was observed a handful of times. The chain recombines TRBV20-1 with TRBJ2-1, with a possible D match to TRBD1 (5 bases). The CDR3 extends over 14 amino acids. V was pared by 3 bases and J by 3 bases, with 12 bases between. From germline, CDR1 is DFQATT and CDR2 SNEGSKA (reference sequence). CDR3 sequence: CSASDSGVYNEQFF. The CDR3 nucleotides are TGCAGTGCTAGTGACAGTGGGGTCTACAATGAGCAGTTCTTC.

This clonotype was observed a handful of times. The V and J genes are TRBV12-3 or TRBV12-4 and TRBJ1-3, with D hard to call. V was shortened by 6 bases and J by 0 bases, with 12 bases between the two germline ends. The CDR3 consists of 15 residues. CDR3 DNA: TGTGCCAGCAGAGACGGGTGGGGCTCTGGAAACACCATATATTTT. It codes for CASRDGWGSGNTIYF.